The 27 T cell receptor beta chains below come from one sample, sequenced in a study of blood T cell repertoires in COVID-19. Data came from immunoSEQ multiplex PCR; TCRdb stores just in-frame clones and leaves some out. This sample yields some 90,000 clones, of which approximately 90% are seen a single time; roughly 8.9% belongs to the top ten. The sample consisted of peripheral blood. Source of these receptors: a man aged 50 or older with acute or convalescent COVID-19.

This chain joins TRBV6-5 and TRBJ1-2, with 8 bases aligning to TRBD1. CDR1 is MNHEY, CDR2 SVGAGI, per germline. Trimming cost V 5 bases and J 6 bases; bases outside gene matches: 8. CDR3 length: 14 amino acids. This CDR3 reads CASSRKQGAHGYTF. As DNA, the CDR3 is TGTGCCAGCAGTCGGAAGCAGGGGGCCCATGGCTACACCTTC.

The chain joins TRBV9 to TRBJ2-5, with 7 bases that match TRBD1. Per germline, CDR1 SGDLS and CDR2 YYNGEE. The CDR3 totals 15 residues. J was trimmed by 2 bases and V by 0 bases; bases with no gene match: 4. CDR3 coding DNA: TGTGCCAGCAGCGTAGCGGCAGGGGGACAAGAGACCCAGTACTTC. Encoded protein: CASSVAAGGQETQYF.

This clone was seen once. The chain employs TRBV19 and TRBJ1-1; D not certain. Between the trimmed V and J ends, which lost 5 bases and 5 bases, there was a span of 12 bases. CDR1 and CDR2 (germline): LNHDA, SQIVND (reference sequence). This CDR3 has 13 residues. The CDR3: CASSVSVQTEAFF. The CDR3 DNA follows: TGTGCCAGTAGTGTAAGCGTTCAGACTGAAGCTTTCTTT.

The chain carries TRBV2 and TRBJ1-6, with 10 bases identical to TRBD1. Per germline, CDR1 SNHLY and CDR2 FYNNEI. V lost 5 bases and J lost 6; bases outside the gene matches: 7. CDR3 length: 16 residues. CDR3 bases: TGTGCCAGCAGTTTTAGGGACAGGGGAACTAATTCACCCCTCCACTTT. This codes for CASSFRDRGTNSPLHF.

In this sample, this clone turned up once. The V gene is TRBV7-3, the J gene TRBJ1-1, with D tentatively TRBD1 (6 bases). Germline V gene lookup returns CDR1 SGHTA and CDR2 FQGTGA. V lost 4 bases and J 4 bases, leaving 13 bases between the germline ends. The CDR3 spans 14 residues. CDR3 coding DNA: TGTGCCAGCAGCTCACAGGGTTGGGCCACTGAAGCTTTCTTT. Translating it yields CASSSQGWATEAFF.

The chain couples TRBV25-1 to TRBJ1-1; TRBD1 might be the D (5 bases). The CDR3 sequence is 14 residues long. Germline V gene data show CDR1 as MGHDK and CDR2 as SYGVNS. The ends were cut back, 4 bases at V and 3 bases at J, with 12 bases in the middle. The CDR3 reads CASSAIGQYTEAFF. In DNA form, the CDR3 reads TGTGCCAGCAGTGCCATAGGACAATACACTGAAGCTTTCTTT. The full variable domain, rest sourced from reference TRBV25-1 and TRBJ1-1, is EADIYQTPRYLVIGTGKKITLECSQTMGHDKMYWYQQDPGMELHLIHYSYGVNSTEKGDLSSESTVSRIRTEHFPLTLESARPSHTSQYLCASSAIGQYTEAFFGQGTRLTVV.

V is TRBV18 and J is TRBJ1-1, with 7 bases matching TRBD1. The CDR3 is made up of 13 amino acids. Germline assignment: CDR1 KGHSH and CDR2 LQKENI. Losses at the gene ends were 5 bases for V and 0 bases for J; bases not matched to a gene: 0. The CDR3 DNA sequence: TGTGCCAGCTCAACAGGGGTGAACACTGAAGCTTTCTTT. Translated: CASSTGVNTEAFF.

V usage is TRBV6-5 and J usage is TRBJ2-3; D possibly corresponds to TRBD2 (6 bases). The CDR3 spans 15 residues. Germline values: CDR1 MNHEY, CDR2 SVGAGI. With 2 bases removed from V and 3 bases from J, the gap between germline ends came to 12 bases. CDR3 region: CASSYDGGRTDTQYF. The CDR3 DNA reads TGTGCCAGCAGTTACGACGGGGGTCGGACAGATACGCAGTATTTT.

The CDR3 bases are TGTGCCAGCAGGGCGCGACATCCCTGGCATCAGCCCCAGCATTTT. It specifies CASRARHPWHQPQHF. The chain uses TRBV5-8 and TRBJ1-5, with D unresolved. Germline loops: CDR1 SGHTS, CDR2 YDEGEE. The CDR3 has 15 amino acids. V gave up 5 bases and J gave up 5 bases, with 17 bases separating them.

The chain is built from TRBV18 and TRBJ1-4; D perhaps matches TRBD1 (6 bases). There are 15 residues in the CDR3. Trimming removed 4 bases from V and 8 bases from J, with 17 bases in between. Germline values: CDR1 KGHSH, CDR2 LQKENI. DNA of the CDR3: TGTGCCAGCTCACGACAGAGGACAGAGAACGAAAAACTGTTTTTT. Its translation: CASSRQRTENEKLFF.

This chain connects TRBV4-2 to TRBJ1-6, with 12 bases fitting TRBD1. This CDR3 is built from 17 residues. With V trimmed by 3 bases and J by 5 bases, 5 bases remained unmatched. Germline V lookup: CDR1 LGHNA, CDR2 YNFKEQ. The DNA for the CDR3 is TGTGCCAGCAGCCACATGGGACAGGGGGCTGATAATTCACCCCTCCACTTT. Residues: CASSHMGQGADNSPLHF.

J is TRBJ2-1 and V is TRBV6-1; TRBD2 aligns across 7 bases. The CDR3 covers 15 residues. After removal of 3 bases from V and 0 bases from J, the junction contained 2 bases not matched to a gene. Germline V gives CDR1 MNHNS, CDR2 SASEGT. The CDR3 sequence: CASSERGSSYNEQFF. The CDR3 DNA sequence: TGTGCCAGCAGTGAGCGGGGGAGCTCCTACAATGAGCAGTTCTTC.

About this clone: Other DNA sequences in the same sample also yield this CDR3. J is TRBJ2-7 and V is TRBV2; TRBD1 is a possible D gene (5 bases). The CDR3 totals 12 residues. The V and J ends lost 6 bases and 4 bases respectively, with 10 bases between them. Germline loops: CDR1 SNHLY, CDR2 FYNNEI. In DNA form, the CDR3 reads TGTGCCAGCAGGAGACAGTCGTACGAGCAGTACTTC. It translates to CASRRQSYEQYF.

V usage is TRBV10-1 and J usage is TRBJ2-5, with D tentatively TRBD2 (6 bases). CDR3 size: 14 residues. V lost 9 bases and J 3 bases, leaving 17 bases between the germline ends. The germline CDR1 and CDR2 sequences are WNHNN and SYGVQD (reference sequence). The CDR3 protein is CARGPPGLEETQYF. CDR3 coding DNA: TGCGCCAGAGGGCCCCCGGGACTTGAAGAGACCCAGTACTTC.

The gene calls are TRBV7-9 and TRBJ2-7; tentative D call: TRBD2 (5 bases). V was shortened by 4 bases and J by 2 bases, with 15 bases between the two germline ends. Germline V gene data show CDR1 as SEHNR and CDR2 as FQNEAQ (reference sequence). The CDR3 extends over 15 amino acids. Written as DNA, the CDR3 is TGTGCCAGCAGCTCTCGGACTCTTAAAGCCTACGAGCAGTACTTC. This translates into CASSSRTLKAYEQYF. Filled out from reference TRBV7-9 and TRBJ2-7, the complete variable domain reads DTGVSQNPRHKITKRGQNVTFRCDPISEHNRLYWYRQTLGQGPEFLTYFQNEAQLEKSRLLSDRFSAERPKGSFSTLEIQRTEQGDSAMYLCASSSRTLKAYEQYFGPGTRLTVT.

The J gene is TRBJ1-6, the V gene TRBV28; D ambiguous. The germline gives CDR1 MDHEN, CDR2 SYDVKM. CDR3 length equals 12 residues. V was trimmed by 6 bases and J by 12 bases, leaving 12 bases between them. Here the CDR3 DNA reads TGTGCCAGCAGCGTAAACGAGGAACCCCTCCACTTT. It encodes CASSVNEEPLHF.

The V gene is TRBV6-6, the J gene TRBJ1-3; D call uncertain. The CDR3 extends over 12 amino acids. CDR1 is MNHNY, CDR2 SVGAGI, per germline (reference sequence). V lost 6 bases, J lost 2 bases, and 5 bases lay in between. This CDR3 is CASSQTGNTIYF. The DNA of the CDR3 is TGTGCCAGCAGCCAAACTGGAAACACCATATATTTT.

The J gene is TRBJ1-2, the V gene TRBV7-9; 10 positions agree with TRBD1. Germline CDR1 reads SEHNR; CDR2 reads FQNEAQ (reference sequence). V shed 1 base, J shed 3 bases, and the junction held 5 bases outside the gene matches. This CDR3 contains 16 residues. In DNA form, the CDR3 reads TGTGCCAGCAGCTTAGGGGGGACAGGGGTCGACTATGGCTACACCTTC. This encodes CASSLGGTGVDYGYTF.

V usage is TRBV7-3 and J usage is TRBJ2-3; 8 nucleotides line up with TRBD1. The trim removed 5 bases at V and 2 bases at J, leaving 3 bases unmatched. The CDR3 is 14 amino acids. The V gene's germline CDR1 is SGHTA and CDR2 FQGTGA. The CDR3 DNA reads as TGTGCCAGCAGCCGGACAGGGAACACAGATACGCAGTATTTT. Its protein product is CASSRTGNTDTQYF.

This chain uses TRBV5-8 with TRBJ2-6; 9 bases fit TRBD1. V shed 3 bases, J shed 7 bases, and the junction held 2 bases outside the gene matches. The germline V gene encodes CDR1 SGHTS and CDR2 YDEGEE. CDR3 length equals 14 residues. The CDR3 DNA reads TGTGCCAGCAGCTCGGGACAGGGCGCCAACGTCCTGACTTTC. The encoded protein is CASSSGQGANVLTF.

This sequence joins TRBV7-8 and TRBJ2-7; TRBD2 aligns across 10 bases. The CDR3 covers 17 residues. CDR1 is SGHVS, CDR2 FQNEAQ, per germline. Trimming at V came to 0 bases and at J to 3 bases, leaving 8 bases not matched to a gene. The CDR3 nucleotides read TGTGCCAGCAGCTTAGCCGTGACTAGCGGGTCTTACTACGAGCAGTACTTC. Translated, it gives CASSLAVTSGSYYEQYF.

This clone appeared once. V and J are TRBV7-3 and TRBJ1-2; a possible D gene is TRBD1 (6 bases). The CDR3 runs 13 residues. V was cut by 10 bases and J by 4 bases, with 16 bases left in between. Germline CDR1 and CDR2: SGHTA and FQGTGA. CDR3 protein: CATLSKGVYGYTF. Written as DNA, the CDR3 is TGTGCCACCCTTAGTAAGGGGGTCTATGGCTACACCTTC. Complete variable domain (other parts from reference TRBV7-3 and TRBJ1-2): GAGVSQTPSNKVTEKGKYVELRCDPISGHTALYWYRQSLGQGPEFLIYFQGTGAADDSGLPNDRFFAVRPEGSVSTLKIQRTERGDSAVYLCATLSKGVYGYTFGSGTRLTVV.

This chain links TRBV5-6 with TRBJ1-4; the D is unclear. Germline V gene lookup returns CDR1 SGHDT and CDR2 YYEEEE. Deletions cut 3 bases from V and 4 bases from J, with 13 bases between. CDR3 size: 15 residues. CDR3 DNA: TGTGCCAGCAGCTCGACGGCGGGTCGTAATGAAAAACTGTTTTTT. This codes for CASSSTAGRNEKLFF.

The chain carries TRBV27 and TRBJ1-5; TRBD1 matches 10 bases. CDR1 MNHEY and CDR2 SMNVEV come from the germline V gene (reference sequence). The V gene end was trimmed by 4 bases and the J gene end by 4 bases; junction bases not matched to a gene: 4. There are 15 residues in the CDR3. CDR3 sequence reads: CASSWTGGLNQPQHF. CDR3 bases: TGTGCCAGCAGTTGGACAGGGGGGTTGAATCAGCCCCAGCATTTT.

The chain employs TRBV18 and TRBJ1-6; D not certain. The length of the CDR3 is 16 residues. Germline V gene sequence: CDR1 KGHSH, CDR2 LQKENI. Between the trimmed V and J ends, which lost 2 bases and 8 bases, there was a span of 16 bases. The CDR3 coding sequence is TGTGCCAGCTCACCAAGTATAGGCACCGGGGATTCACCCCTCCACTTT. Its translation: CASSPSIGTGDSPLHF.

V is TRBV9 and J is TRBJ1-3, with TRBD1 identical over 8 bases. CDR3 length equals 15 residues. Per the germline V gene, CDR1 is SGDLS and CDR2 is YYNGEE. Germline trimming cut 4 bases from V and 6 bases from J; bases unmatched to any gene: 9. CDR3 sequence: CASSSGQGGLNTIYF. The CDR3 nucleotides read TGTGCCAGCAGCTCAGGACAGGGTGGCCTAAACACCATATATTTT.

This clone was counted only a few times. The gene calls are TRBV5-4 and TRBJ2-2, with 14 bases identical to TRBD2. The CDR3 runs 20 residues. V shed 3 bases, J shed 5 bases, and the junction held 15 bases outside the gene matches. Looked up from germline, CDR1 is SGHNT and CDR2 is YYREEE (reference sequence). The DNA of the CDR3 is TGTGCCAGCAGCTCCCACGGGACTAGCGGGGGTTTGATGGGAACCGGGGAGCTGTTTTTT. Protein: CASSSHGTSGGLMGTGELFF.